What follows is one TCR beta chain and its context. The method was immunoSEQ multiplex PCR; TCRdb's version includes in-frame clones alone and lacks a portion of them. The table lists around 300,000 clones, around 91% of them singletons. This specimen comes from a study of blood T cell repertoires in COVID-19. In germline, CDR1 is LNHDA, CDR2 SQIVND (reference sequence). CDR3 size: 16 residues. The V and J ends lost 6 bases and 4 bases, in that order; junction bases with no gene match: 9. The V gene is TRBV19, the J gene TRBJ2-2; 9 nucleotides match TRBD1. The source is a young woman with acute COVID-19. Sequencing was performed on PBMCs or T cells enriched from blood (not recorded which). The CDR3 protein is CASSLRTGESTGELFF. DNA of the CDR3: TGTGCCAGTAGCCTACGGACAGGGGAAAGCACCGGGGAGCTGTTTTTT. The full variable domain, its missing parts supplied by reference TRBV19 and TRBJ2-2, is DGGITQSPKYLFRKEGQNVTLSCEQNLNHDAMYWYRQDPGQGLRLIYYSQIVNDFQKGDIAEGYSVSREKKESFPLTVTSAQKNPTAFYLCASSLRTGESTGELFFGEGSRLTVL.